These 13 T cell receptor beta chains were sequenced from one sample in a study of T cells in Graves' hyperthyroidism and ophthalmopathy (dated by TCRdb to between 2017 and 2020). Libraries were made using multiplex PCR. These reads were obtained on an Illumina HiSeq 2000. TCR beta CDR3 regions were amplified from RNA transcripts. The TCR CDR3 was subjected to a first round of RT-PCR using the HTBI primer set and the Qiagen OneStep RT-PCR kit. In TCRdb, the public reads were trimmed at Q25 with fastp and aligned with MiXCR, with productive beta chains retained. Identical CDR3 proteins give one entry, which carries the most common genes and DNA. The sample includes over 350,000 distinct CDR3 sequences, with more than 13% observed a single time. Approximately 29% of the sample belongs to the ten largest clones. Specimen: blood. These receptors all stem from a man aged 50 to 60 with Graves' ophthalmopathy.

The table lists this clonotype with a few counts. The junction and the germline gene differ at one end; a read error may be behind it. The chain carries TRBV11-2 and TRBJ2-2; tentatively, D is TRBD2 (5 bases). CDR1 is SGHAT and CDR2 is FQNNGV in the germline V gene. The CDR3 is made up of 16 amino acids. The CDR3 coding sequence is TGTGCCAGCACCAAAACCCACACCCTCCATCCCGGGGAGCTGGTTTTT. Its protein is CASTKTHTLHPGELVF.

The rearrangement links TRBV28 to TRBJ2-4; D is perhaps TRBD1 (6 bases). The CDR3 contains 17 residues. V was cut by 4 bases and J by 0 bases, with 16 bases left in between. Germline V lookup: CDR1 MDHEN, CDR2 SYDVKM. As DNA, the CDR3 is TGTGCCAGCAGTTCCCAAACAGGGAAACTAGCCAAAAACATTCAGTACTTC. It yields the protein CASSSQTGKLAKNIQYF.

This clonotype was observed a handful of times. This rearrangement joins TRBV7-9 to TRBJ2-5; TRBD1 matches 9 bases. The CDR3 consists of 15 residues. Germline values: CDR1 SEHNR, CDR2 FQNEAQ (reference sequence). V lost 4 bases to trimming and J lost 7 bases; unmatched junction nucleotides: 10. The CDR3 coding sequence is TGTGCCAGCAGCTGGGACAGGGCTTATTATGGGACCCAGTACTTC. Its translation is CASSWDRAYYGTQYF.

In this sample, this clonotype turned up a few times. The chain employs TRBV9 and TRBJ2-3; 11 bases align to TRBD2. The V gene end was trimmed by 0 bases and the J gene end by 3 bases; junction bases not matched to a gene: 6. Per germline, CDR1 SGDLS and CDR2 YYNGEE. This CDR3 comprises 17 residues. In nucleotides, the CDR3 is TGTGCCAGCAGCGTAGGGCTAGCGGGAGGTCGGACAGATACGCAGTATTTT. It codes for CASSVGLAGGRTDTQYF.

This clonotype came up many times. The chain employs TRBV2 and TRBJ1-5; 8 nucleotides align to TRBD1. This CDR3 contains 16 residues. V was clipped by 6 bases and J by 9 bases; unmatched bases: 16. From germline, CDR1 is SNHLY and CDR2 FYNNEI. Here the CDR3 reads CASSPLRTGLDLPQHF. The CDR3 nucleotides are TGTGCCAGCAGCCCCCTCCGGACAGGGTTGGATTTGCCCCAGCATTTT.

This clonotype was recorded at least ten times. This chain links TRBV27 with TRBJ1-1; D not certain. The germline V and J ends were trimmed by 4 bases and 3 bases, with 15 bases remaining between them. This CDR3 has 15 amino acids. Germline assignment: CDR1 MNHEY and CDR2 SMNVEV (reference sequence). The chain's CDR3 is CASSSTGSLYTEAFF. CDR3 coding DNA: TGTGCCAGCAGTTCGACCGGGTCACTATACACTGAAGCTTTCTTT.

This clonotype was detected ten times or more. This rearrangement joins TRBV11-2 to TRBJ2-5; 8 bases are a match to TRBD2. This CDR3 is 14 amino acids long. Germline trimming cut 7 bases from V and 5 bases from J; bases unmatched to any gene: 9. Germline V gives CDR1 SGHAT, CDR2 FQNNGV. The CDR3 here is CASKFGGRTETQYF. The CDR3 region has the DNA TGTGCCAGCAAGTTTGGCGGGAGGACGGAGACCCAGTACTTC. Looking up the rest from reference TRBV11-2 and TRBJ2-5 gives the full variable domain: EAGVAQSPRYKIIEKRQSVAFWCNPISGHATLYWYQQILGQGPKLLIQFQNNGVVDDSQLPKDRFSAERLKGVDSTLKIQPAKLEDSAVYLCASKFGGRTETQYFGPGTRLLVL.

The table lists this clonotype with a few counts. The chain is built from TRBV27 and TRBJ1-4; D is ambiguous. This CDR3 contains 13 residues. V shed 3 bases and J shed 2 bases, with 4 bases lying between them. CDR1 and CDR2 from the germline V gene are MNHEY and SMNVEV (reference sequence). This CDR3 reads CASSFFTNEKLFF. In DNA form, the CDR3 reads TGTGCCAGCAGTTTTTTCACTAATGAAAAACTGTTTTTT. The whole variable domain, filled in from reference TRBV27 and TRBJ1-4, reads EAQVTQNPRYLITVTGKKLTVTCSQNMNHEYMSWYRQDPGLGLRQIYYSMNVEVTDKGDVPEGYKVSRKEKRNFPLILESPSPNQTSLYFCASSFFTNEKLFFGSGTQLSVL.

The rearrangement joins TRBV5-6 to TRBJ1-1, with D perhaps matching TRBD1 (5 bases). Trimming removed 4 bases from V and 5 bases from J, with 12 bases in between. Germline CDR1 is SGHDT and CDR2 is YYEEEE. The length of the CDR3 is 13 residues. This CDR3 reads CASSQGDLTEAFF. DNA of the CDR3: TGTGCCAGCAGCCAAGGGGACCTGACTGAAGCTTTCTTT.

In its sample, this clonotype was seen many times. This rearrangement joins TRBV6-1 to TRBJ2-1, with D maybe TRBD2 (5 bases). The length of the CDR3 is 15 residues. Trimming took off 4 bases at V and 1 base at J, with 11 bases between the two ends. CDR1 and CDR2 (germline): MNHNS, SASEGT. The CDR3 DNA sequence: TGTGCCAGCAGTGCTGGGAGTCGGTCCTACAATGAGCAGTTCTTC. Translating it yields CASSAGSRSYNEQFF.

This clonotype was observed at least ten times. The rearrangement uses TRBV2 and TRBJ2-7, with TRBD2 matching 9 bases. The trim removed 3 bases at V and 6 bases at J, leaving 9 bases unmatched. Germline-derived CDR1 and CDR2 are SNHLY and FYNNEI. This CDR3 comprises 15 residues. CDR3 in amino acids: CASSEAGGPRLEQYF. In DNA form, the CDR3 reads TGTGCCAGCAGTGAGGCGGGAGGGCCGCGACTCGAGCAGTACTTC.

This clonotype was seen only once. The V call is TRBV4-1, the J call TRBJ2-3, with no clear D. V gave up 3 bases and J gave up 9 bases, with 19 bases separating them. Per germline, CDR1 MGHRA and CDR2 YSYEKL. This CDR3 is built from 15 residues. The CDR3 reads CASSQGLLGLRTQYF. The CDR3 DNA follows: TGCGCCAGCAGCCAGGGCCTTCTTGGGCTTAGGACGCAGTATTTT.

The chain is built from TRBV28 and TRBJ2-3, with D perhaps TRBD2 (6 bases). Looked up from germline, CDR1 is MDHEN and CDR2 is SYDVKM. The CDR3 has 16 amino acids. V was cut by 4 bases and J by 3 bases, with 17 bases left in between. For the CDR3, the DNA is TGTGCCAGCAGTTCGCCCGGTGGCAGCGGGACAGATACGCAGTATTTT. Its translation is CASSSPGGSGTDTQYF.